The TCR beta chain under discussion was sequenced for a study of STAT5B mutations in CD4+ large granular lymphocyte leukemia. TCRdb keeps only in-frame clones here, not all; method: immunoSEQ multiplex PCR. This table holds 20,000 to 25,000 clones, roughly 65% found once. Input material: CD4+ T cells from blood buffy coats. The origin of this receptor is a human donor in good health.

The CDR3 coding sequence is TGTGCCAGCAGTCGACTAGCGGGGGCTCCGGAGCAGTTCTTC. This translates into CASSRLAGAPEQFF. This rearrangement joins TRBV7-2 to TRBJ2-1; TRBD2 agrees at 12 bases. Unmatched junction bases numbered 7, after V lost 6 bases and J lost 10 bases. This CDR3 contains 14 residues. Germline V lookup: CDR1 SGHTA, CDR2 FQGNSA.